A single sample gave rise to the 28 T cell receptor beta chains below, sequenced in a study of T cell repertoires in cytomegalovirus infection. TCRdb independently ran MiXCR on the reads; one entry per CDR3 protein. Altogether about 490,000 distinct CDR3 sequences are present, 16% being singletons, with the ten largest covering roughly 25%. The sequenced material came from CD8+ T cells from PBMCs. These TCRs come from a human donor in good health (CMV status not recorded). Some clones in this sample may be carry-over from other donors' samples.

V gene TRBV29-1 combines with J gene TRBJ2-3, with D possibly matching TRBD1 (6 bases). This CDR3 comprises 17 residues. CDR1 is SQVTM, CDR2 ANQGSEA, per germline. Trimming cost V 3 bases and J 0 bases, with 19 bases left between them. CDR3 residues: CSVDWGPGGTSTDTQYF. The DNA of the CDR3 is TGCAGCGTTGATTGGGGGCCAGGAGGAACTAGCACAGATACGCAGTATTTT.

On this clonotype: This may arise from a read error, as a much more abundant clone is one base away. The gene calls are TRBV12-3 or TRBV12-4 and TRBJ2-7; possible D gene TRBD1, 6 bases. CDR3 length equals 14 residues. The CDR3 protein is CASSSPDRNYVQYF. CDR3 nucleotide sequence: TGTGCCAGCAGTTCCCCCGACAGGAACTACGTGCAGTACTTC.

Regarding this clonotype: A clone one base away is much larger, so this may be a read error. V usage is TRBV6-5 and J usage is TRBJ2-7, with D possibly matching TRBD1 (6 bases). From germline, CDR1 is MNHEY and CDR2 SVGAGI. The CDR3 contains 13 residues. The CDR3 region has the DNA TGTGCCAGCAGTTACGGGACATCGTACGAGAAGTACTTC. Translating it yields CASSYGTSYEKYF.

The V gene is TRBV9, the J gene TRBJ2-3, with TRBD1 identical over 7 bases. The CDR3 runs to 15 residues. From germline, CDR1 is SGDLS and CDR2 YYNGEE. J was trimmed by 3 bases and V by 0 bases; bases with no gene match: 4. The CDR3, as DNA: TGTGCCAGCAGCGTAGATGGCAGGGGGACAGATACGCAGTATTTT. Translation gives CASSVDGRGTDTQYF. Together with reference TRBV9 and TRBJ2-3, the CDR3 gives the full variable domain: DSGVTQTPKHLITATGQRVTLRCSPRSGDLSVYWYQQSLDQGLQFLIQYYNGEERAKGNILERFSAQQFPDLHSELNLSSLELGDSALYFCASSVDGRGTDTQYFGPGTRLTVL.

On this clonotype: Mismatch with germline at one junction end may stem from a read error. The chain couples TRBV7-7 to TRBJ2-7; D call uncertain. CDR1 is SSHAT, CDR2 FNYEAQ, per germline (reference sequence). This CDR3 spans 13 amino acids. The CDR3 DNA reads as TGTGCTAGCAGCTTAACCGAACTGGGCGTGCAGTACTTC. Residues: CASSLTELGVQYF.

In its sample, this clonotype was seen many times. J is TRBJ2-1 and V is TRBV20-1; D could derive from TRBD1 or TRBD2 (6 bases each). This CDR3 is built from 14 residues. V lost 1 base and J 3 bases, leaving 10 bases between the germline ends. Germline V gene lookup returns CDR1 DFQATT and CDR2 SNEGSKA (reference sequence). CDR3 DNA sequence: TGCAGTGCTAGAGGAGAGGGGGGCTACAATGAGCAGTTCTTC. Protein product: CSARGEGGYNEQFF.

This clonotype was seen ten or more times. The genes are TRBV7-9 and TRBJ2-5, with D perhaps matching TRBD1 (5 bases). CDR3 size: 15 residues. Trimming removed 6 bases from V and 5 bases from J, with 19 bases in between. Germline CDR1 reads SEHNR; CDR2 reads FQNEAQ (reference sequence). The CDR3 is CASSSEEQGFETQYF. In DNA form, the CDR3 reads TGTGCCAGCAGTTCGGAAGAGCAGGGCTTTGAGACCCAGTACTTC. The variable domain in full, completed from reference TRBV7-9 and TRBJ2-5, reads DTGVSQNPRHKITKRGQNVTFRCDPISEHNRLYWYRQTLGQGPEFLTYFQNEAQLEKSRLLSDRFSAERPKGSFSTLEIQRTEQGDSAMYLCASSSEEQGFETQYFGPGTRLLVL.

In the case of this clonotype: A single base separates this from a much larger clone, so it may be a read error. The chain uses TRBV19 and TRBJ1-5; D possibly corresponds to TRBD1 (5 bases). The CDR3 has 13 residues. CDR1 is LNHDA and CDR2 is SQIVND in the germline V gene (reference sequence). The DNA of the CDR3 is TGTGCCAGTAGCAGGGATAGCAATCAGCCCCGGCATTTT. Protein product: CASSRDSNQPRHF.

This clonotype was seen repeatedly, ten times or more. The chain couples TRBV7-2 to TRBJ2-2; 9 bases line up with TRBD1. This CDR3 contains 14 residues. Germline lookup yields CDR1 SGHTA and CDR2 FQGNSA. V lost 4 bases to trimming and J lost 6 bases; unmatched junction nucleotides: 3. The CDR3 loop is CASSSRDRAGELFF. The CDR3 DNA is TGTGCCAGCAGCTCTCGGGACAGGGCCGGGGAGCTGTTTTTT.

This clonotype was detected ten times or more. The chain joins TRBV27 to TRBJ2-7; TRBD2 matches 10 bases. The CDR3 consists of 17 residues. Germline assignment: CDR1 MNHEY and CDR2 SMNVEV (reference sequence). The V and J ends lost 2 bases and 13 bases, in that order; junction bases with no gene match: 20. The CDR3 DNA reads TGTGCCAGCAGTTTAGCCGGGACTAGCGCCCGACTAGCTTTCTTATACTTC. Translated, it gives CASSLAGTSARLAFLYF.

Worth noting for this clonotype: It is unclear where the CDR3 begins or ends on the DNA, so no DNA is shown, and the CDR3 is as TCRdb lists it. This chain uses TRBV14 with TRBJ1-1. Germline V gene lookup returns CDR1 SGHDN and CDR2 FVKESK. The CDR3 region is 18 residues in length, termini included. CDR3 region: CASSQDQWAFGLGTEALF.

The table lists this clonotype with many counts. The V gene is TRBV19, the J gene TRBJ1-1, with 7 nucleotides matching TRBD1. Germline lookup yields CDR1 LNHDA and CDR2 SQIVND (reference sequence). The CDR3 covers 16 residues. Unmatched junction bases numbered 5, after V lost 0 bases and J lost 1 base. The CDR3 DNA reads as TGTGCCAGTAGTATAGAGGACAGGTCGGCGAACACTGAAGCTTTCTTT. It specifies CASSIEDRSANTEAFF.

The CDR3 loop is CASTGFSGEQYF. The CDR3 DNA reads as TGTGCCAGCACCGGGTTTTCGGGCGAGCAGTACTTC. This chain joins TRBV28 and TRBJ2-7; no clear D. Germline V gene sequence: CDR1 MDHEN, CDR2 SYDVKM. Trimming shortened V by 7 bases and J by 6 bases, and 13 bases separated the two germline ends. CDR3 length: 12 residues.

CDR3 sequence (DNA): TGCAGCGTTGATAAGGCTACTATGGGTCCAAGGGATACGCAGTATTTT. This sequence encodes CSVDKATMGPRDTQYF. The gene calls are TRBV29-1 and TRBJ2-3; D not certain. V lost 3 bases to trimming and J lost 6 bases, with 22 bases between them. Per germline, CDR1 SQVTM and CDR2 ANQGSEA. This CDR3 is built from 16 residues.

This clonotype came up many times. The V call is TRBV7-9, the J call TRBJ1-1; 9 nucleotides align to TRBD1. This CDR3 is 15 amino acids long. Germline V gene data show CDR1 as SEHNR and CDR2 as FQNEAQ (reference sequence). V lost 5 bases and J lost 1; bases outside the gene matches: 5. The CDR3 nucleotides are TGTGCCAGCAGCCCCTGGGGACAGGGGAACACTGAAGCTTTCTTT. Protein: CASSPWGQGNTEAFF.

This clonotype appeared many times. This chain uses TRBV28 with TRBJ1-1; D remains unclear. The V gene's germline CDR1 is MDHEN and CDR2 SYDVKM. The CDR3 is 14 amino acids. Deletions cut 4 bases from V and 4 bases from J, with 13 bases between. CDR3: CASSSPVLGTEAFF. The CDR3 region has the DNA TGTGCCAGCAGTTCCCCGGTCCTGGGCACTGAAGCTTTCTTT.

The chain recombines TRBV5-1 with TRBJ2-1; D is perhaps TRBD1 or TRBD2 (6 bases each). This CDR3 contains 17 residues. V gave up 1 base and J gave up 4 bases, with 18 bases separating them. CDR1 SGHRS and CDR2 YFSETQ come from the germline V gene. CDR3 sequence (DNA): TGCGCCAGCAGCTTGTCCCGGAGGGCAGGGGTATACAATGAGCAGTTCTTC. Translating gives CASSLSRRAGVYNEQFF.

A few counts support this clonotype. The chain has TRBV14 and TRBJ2-1; D perhaps matches TRBD1 (6 bases). V shed 1 base and J shed 2 bases, with 15 bases lying between them. CDR1 is SGHDN and CDR2 is FVKESK in the germline V gene. The CDR3 extends over 17 amino acids. The CDR3 DNA reads TGTGCCAGCAGCCAAGGGAGACGGGACACTCCCTACAATGAGCAGTTCTTC. It encodes CASSQGRRDTPYNEQFF.

This clonotype was detected many times. This sequence joins TRBV6-1 and TRBJ2-7; no clear D. The CDR3 has 13 residues. The germline V gene has CDR1 MNHNS and CDR2 SASEGT. Between the trimmed V and J ends, which lost 7 bases and 7 bases, there was a span of 17 bases. DNA for the CDR3: TGTGCCAGCAAGTCCGATGTAGGCCGAGAGCAGTACTTC. Amino acid sequence: CASKSDVGREQYF.

The chain links TRBV5-4 to TRBJ1-1, with D maybe TRBD1 (5 bases). This CDR3 has 15 amino acids. Per germline, CDR1 SGHNT and CDR2 YYREEE (reference sequence). V was clipped by 4 bases and J by 4 bases, with 17 bases between them. In nucleotides, the CDR3 is TGTGCCAGCAGCGCCGGAGAGGCCGGGGGCACTGAAGCTTTCTTT. This translates into CASSAGEAGGTEAFF.

This clonotype was seen ten or more times. The chain carries TRBV6-1 and TRBJ2-7, with 9 positions matching TRBD1. Trimming at V came to 4 bases and at J to 2 bases, leaving 3 bases not matched to a gene. Germline V lookup: CDR1 MNHNS, CDR2 SASEGT. CDR3 length: 14 residues. CDR3 amino acids: CASSVRDRAYEQYF. The DNA for the CDR3 is TGTGCCAGCAGTGTAAGGGACAGGGCCTACGAGCAGTACTTC.

CDR3 bases: TGTGCCAGCAGTTTAAAGGGGGGGAAGACTGAAGCTTTCTTT. Encoded protein: CASSLKGGKTEAFF. The chain is built from TRBV28 and TRBJ1-1; TRBD1 might be the D (6 bases). Trimming left V 2 bases short and J 5 bases short, with 12 bases between. Looked up from germline, CDR1 is MDHEN and CDR2 is SYDVKM. The CDR3 totals 14 residues. Combining the CDR3 with reference TRBV28 and TRBJ1-1 gives the whole variable domain DVKVTQSSRYLVKRTGEKVFLECVQDMDHENMFWYRQDPGLGLRLIYFSYDVKMKEKGDIPEGYSVSREKKERFSLILESASTNQTSMYLCASSLKGGKTEAFFGQGTRLTVV.

This clonotype was counted many times. This sequence joins TRBV27 and TRBJ1-1; 11 bases are a match to TRBD1. The CDR3 sequence is 15 residues long. V lost 6 bases and J lost 1; bases outside the gene matches: 4. Germline V gene sequence: CDR1 MNHEY, CDR2 SMNVEV (reference sequence). CDR3 bases: TGTGCCAGCAGCTTGGGGACAGGGGGGAACACTGAAGCTTTCTTT. It yields the protein CASSLGTGGNTEAFF.

Notes on this clonotype: A read error may account for a junction end that differs from germline. The chain has TRBV10-3 and TRBJ2-7; 7 bases are a match to TRBD1. CDR1 and CDR2 (germline): ENHRY, SYGVKD. CDR3 length: 20 amino acids. The CDR3 bases are TGTGCCATCGGTGAGTCTATTGTCTCGGGACGGGACAGTTATTCCGACGAGCAGTACTTC. Translating gives CAIGESIVSGRDSYSDEQYF.

This clonotype showed up just a few times. J is TRBJ2-1 and V is TRBV7-9, with D unclear. CDR3 size: 13 residues. Germline V lookup: CDR1 SEHNR, CDR2 FQNEAQ (reference sequence). V dropped 3 bases and J dropped 6 bases, with 9 bases sitting between them. This CDR3 reads CASSFEYSNEQFF. CDR3 bases: TGTGCCAGCAGCTTTGAATACAGCAATGAGCAGTTCTTC.

This clonotype was recorded a few times. The chain employs TRBV6-1 and TRBJ2-1; D is ambiguous. Trimming removed 5 bases from V and 10 bases from J, with 15 bases in between. Germline CDR1 reads MNHNS; CDR2 reads SASEGT. The CDR3 covers 13 residues. The CDR3 region is CASSLSSSLEQFF. In nucleotides, the CDR3 is TGTGCCAGCAGTTTGAGCTCTAGTTTAGAGCAGTTCTTC.

This clonotype came up a few times. This chain uses TRBV29-1 with TRBJ2-3; 9 nucleotides agree with TRBD1. Germline CDR1 is SQVTM and CDR2 is ANQGSEA. V dropped 1 base and J dropped 3; count of bases not matched to a gene: 5. This CDR3 region has 15 residues. CDR3 coding DNA: TGCAGCGTTGAAGGGACAGGGGATGAGACAGATACGCAGTATTTT. Encoded protein: CSVEGTGDETDTQYF.

This clonotype occurred once. The chain couples TRBV19 to TRBJ2-5; the D call may be TRBD1 or TRBD2 (5 bases each). The CDR3 contains 15 residues. Looked up from germline, CDR1 is LNHDA and CDR2 is SQIVND (reference sequence). V lost 3 bases, J lost 0 bases, and 11 bases lay in between. CDR3: CASSIAGDHQETQYF. CDR3 nucleotides: TGTGCCAGTAGTATTGCCGGGGACCACCAAGAGACCCAGTACTTC. Combining the CDR3 with reference TRBV19 and TRBJ2-5 gives the whole variable domain DGGITQSPKYLFRKEGQNVTLSCEQNLNHDAMYWYRQDPGQGLRLIYYSQIVNDFQKGDIAEGYSVSREKKESFPLTVTSAQKNPTAFYLCASSIAGDHQETQYFGPGTRLLVL.